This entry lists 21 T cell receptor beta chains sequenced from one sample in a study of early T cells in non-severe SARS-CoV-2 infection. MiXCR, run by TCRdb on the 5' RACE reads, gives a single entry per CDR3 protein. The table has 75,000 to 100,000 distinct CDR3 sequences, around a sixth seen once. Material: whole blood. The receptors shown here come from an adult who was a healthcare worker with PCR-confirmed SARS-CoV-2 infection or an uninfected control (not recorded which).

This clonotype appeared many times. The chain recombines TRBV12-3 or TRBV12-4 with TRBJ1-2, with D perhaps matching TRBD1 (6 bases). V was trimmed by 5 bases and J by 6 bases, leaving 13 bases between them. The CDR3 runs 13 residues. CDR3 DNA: TGTGCCAGCAGTCAGGGCAGGGGAAATGGCTACACCTTC. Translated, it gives CASSQGRGNGYTF.

DNA of the CDR3: TGCAGCGTTCAACAGGGAAACACCGGGGAGCTGTTTTTT. It translates to CSVQQGNTGELFF. The rearrangement joins TRBV29-1 to TRBJ2-2; D might be TRBD1 (6 bases). The germline V gene has CDR1 SQVTM and CDR2 ANQGSEA. Trimming pared 5 bases from V and 2 bases from J, leaving 9 bases between. There are 13 residues in the CDR3.

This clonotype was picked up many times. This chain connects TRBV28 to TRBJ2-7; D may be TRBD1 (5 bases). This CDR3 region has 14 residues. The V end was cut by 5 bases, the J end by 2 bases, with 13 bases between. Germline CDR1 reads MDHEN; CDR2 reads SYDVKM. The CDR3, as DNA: TGTGCCAGCAGTCGCCCTCAGGGTCCCTACGAGCAGTACTTC. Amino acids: CASSRPQGPYEQYF.

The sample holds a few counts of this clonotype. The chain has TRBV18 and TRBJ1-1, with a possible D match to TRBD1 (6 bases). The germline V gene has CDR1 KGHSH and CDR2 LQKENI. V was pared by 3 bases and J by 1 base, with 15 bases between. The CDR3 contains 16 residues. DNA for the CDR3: TGTGCCAGCTCACCGATAACGGGACACACGAACACTGAAGCTTTCTTT. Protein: CASSPITGHTNTEAFF. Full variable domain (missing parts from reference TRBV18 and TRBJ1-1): NAGVMQNPRHLVRRRGQEARLRCSPMKGHSHVYWYRQLPEEGLKFMVYLQKENIIDESGMPKERFSAEFPKEGPSILRIQQVVRGDSAAYFCASSPITGHTNTEAFFGQGTRLTVV.

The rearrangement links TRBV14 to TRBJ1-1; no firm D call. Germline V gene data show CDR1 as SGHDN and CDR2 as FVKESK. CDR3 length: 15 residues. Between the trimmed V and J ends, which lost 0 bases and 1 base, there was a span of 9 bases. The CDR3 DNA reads TGTGCCAGCAGCCAAGAAGATAACGAGAACACTGAAGCTTTCTTT. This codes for CASSQEDNENTEAFF.

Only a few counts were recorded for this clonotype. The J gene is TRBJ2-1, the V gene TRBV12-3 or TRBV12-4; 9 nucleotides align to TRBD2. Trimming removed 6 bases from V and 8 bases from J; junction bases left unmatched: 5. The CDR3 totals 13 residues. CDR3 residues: CASRPGLAYEQFF. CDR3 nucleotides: TGTGCCAGCAGACCGGGACTAGCCTATGAGCAGTTCTTC.

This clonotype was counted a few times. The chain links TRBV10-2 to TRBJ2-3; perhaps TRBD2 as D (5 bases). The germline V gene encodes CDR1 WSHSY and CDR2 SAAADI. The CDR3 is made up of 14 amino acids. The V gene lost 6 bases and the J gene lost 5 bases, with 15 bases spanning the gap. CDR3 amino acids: CASSDWRVVDTQYF. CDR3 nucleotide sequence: TGCGCCAGCAGCGATTGGCGGGTGGTAGATACGCAGTATTTT.

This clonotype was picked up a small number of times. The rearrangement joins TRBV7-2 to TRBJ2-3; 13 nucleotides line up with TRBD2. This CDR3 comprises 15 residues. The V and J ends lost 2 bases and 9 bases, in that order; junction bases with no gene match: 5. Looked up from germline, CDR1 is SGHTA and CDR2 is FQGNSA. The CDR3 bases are TGTGCCAGCAGCTTACCCACTAGCGGGAGGGGGACGCAGTATTTT. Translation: CASSLPTSGRGTQYF.

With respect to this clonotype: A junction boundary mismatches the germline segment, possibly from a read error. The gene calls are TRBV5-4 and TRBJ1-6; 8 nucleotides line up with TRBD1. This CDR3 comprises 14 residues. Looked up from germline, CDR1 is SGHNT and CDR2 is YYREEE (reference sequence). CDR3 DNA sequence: TGTGCCAGCAGTTTGGACAGGGCTGGGTCACCCCTCCACTTT. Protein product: CASSLDRAGSPLHF.

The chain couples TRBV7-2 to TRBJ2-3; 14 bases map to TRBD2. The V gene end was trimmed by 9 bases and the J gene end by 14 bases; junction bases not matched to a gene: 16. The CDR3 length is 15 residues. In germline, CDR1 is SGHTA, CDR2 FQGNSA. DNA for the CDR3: TGTGCCAGTGGAGCAGAGGGGACTAGCGGGAGTCCGCCGTATTTT. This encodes CASGAEGTSGSPPYF.

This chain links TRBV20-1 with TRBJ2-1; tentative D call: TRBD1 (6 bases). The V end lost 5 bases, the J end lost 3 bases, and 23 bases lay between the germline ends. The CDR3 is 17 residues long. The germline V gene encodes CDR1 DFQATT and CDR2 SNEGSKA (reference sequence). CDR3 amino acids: CSASGTHLGVLYNEQFF. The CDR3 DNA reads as TGCAGTGCTTCCGGGACACATCTAGGGGTGCTCTACAATGAGCAGTTCTTC.

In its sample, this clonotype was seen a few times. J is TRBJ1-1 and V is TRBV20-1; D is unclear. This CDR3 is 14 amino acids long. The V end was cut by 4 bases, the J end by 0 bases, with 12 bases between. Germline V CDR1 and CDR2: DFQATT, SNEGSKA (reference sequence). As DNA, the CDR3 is TGCAGTGCTAATTTTCCCTTTTTGAACACTGAAGCTTTCTTT. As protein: CSANFPFLNTEAFF.

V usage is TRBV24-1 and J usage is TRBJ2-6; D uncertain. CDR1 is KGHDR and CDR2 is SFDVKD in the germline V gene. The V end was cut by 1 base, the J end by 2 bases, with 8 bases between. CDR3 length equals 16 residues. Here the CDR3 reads CATSDFQGAGANVLTF. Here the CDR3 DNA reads TGTGCCACCAGTGATTTTCAAGGTGCTGGGGCCAACGTCCTGACTTTC.

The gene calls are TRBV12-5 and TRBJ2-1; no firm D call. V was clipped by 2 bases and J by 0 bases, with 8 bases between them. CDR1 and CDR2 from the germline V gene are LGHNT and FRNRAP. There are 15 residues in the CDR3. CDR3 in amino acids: CASGLPGSSYNEQFF. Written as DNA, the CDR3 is TGTGCTAGTGGTTTGCCGGGTAGCTCCTACAATGAGCAGTTCTTC.

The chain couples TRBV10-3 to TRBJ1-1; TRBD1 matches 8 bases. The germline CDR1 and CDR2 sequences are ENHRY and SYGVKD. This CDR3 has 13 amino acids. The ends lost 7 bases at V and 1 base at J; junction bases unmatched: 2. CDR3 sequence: CAITGTGNTEAFF. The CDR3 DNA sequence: TGTGCCATCACTGGGACAGGGAACACTGAAGCTTTCTTT.

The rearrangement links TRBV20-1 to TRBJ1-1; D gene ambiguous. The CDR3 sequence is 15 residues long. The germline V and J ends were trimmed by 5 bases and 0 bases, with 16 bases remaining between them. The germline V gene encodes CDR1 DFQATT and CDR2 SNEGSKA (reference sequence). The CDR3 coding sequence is TGCAGTGCTCCCCGGGTCGGCAGTTTGAACACTGAAGCTTTCTTT. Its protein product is CSAPRVGSLNTEAFF.

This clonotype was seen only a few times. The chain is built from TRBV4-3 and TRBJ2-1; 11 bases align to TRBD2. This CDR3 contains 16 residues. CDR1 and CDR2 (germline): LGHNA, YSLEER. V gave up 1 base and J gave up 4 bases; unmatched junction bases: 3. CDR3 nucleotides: TGCGCCAGCAGCCAAGGGGGACTAGCGGAATACAATGAGCAGTTCTTC. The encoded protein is CASSQGGLAEYNEQFF.

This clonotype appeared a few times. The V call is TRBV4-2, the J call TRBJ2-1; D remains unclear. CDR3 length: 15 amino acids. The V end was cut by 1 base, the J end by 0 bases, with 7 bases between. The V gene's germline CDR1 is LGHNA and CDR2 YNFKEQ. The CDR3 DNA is TGTGCCAGCAGCCAAGCACTGGCCTCCTACAATGAGCAGTTCTTC. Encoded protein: CASSQALASYNEQFF.

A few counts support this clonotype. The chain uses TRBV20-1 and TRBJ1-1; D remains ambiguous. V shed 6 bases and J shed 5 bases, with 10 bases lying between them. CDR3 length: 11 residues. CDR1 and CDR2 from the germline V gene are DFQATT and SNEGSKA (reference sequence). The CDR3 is CSANTRTEAFF. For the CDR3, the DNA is TGCAGTGCAAACACAAGGACTGAAGCTTTCTTT.

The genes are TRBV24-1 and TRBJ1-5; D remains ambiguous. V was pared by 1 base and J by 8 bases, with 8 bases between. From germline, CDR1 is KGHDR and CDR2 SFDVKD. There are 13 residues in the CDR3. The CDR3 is CATSDFSEKPQHF. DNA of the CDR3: TGTGCCACCAGTGATTTTTCGGAGAAGCCCCAGCATTTT.

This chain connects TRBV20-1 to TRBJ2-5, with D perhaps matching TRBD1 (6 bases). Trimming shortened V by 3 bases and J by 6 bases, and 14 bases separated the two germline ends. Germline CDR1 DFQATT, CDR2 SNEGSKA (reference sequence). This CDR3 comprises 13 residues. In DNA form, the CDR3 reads TGCAGTGCTAGTCAGGGGACGCCTCAGACCCAGTACTTC. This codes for CSASQGTPQTQYF.